These T cell receptor beta chains were read from a single sample in a study of metastatic and nonmetastatic thyroid tumors. TCRdb called clones again from the PCR reads with MiXCR. The table records over 15,000 clones, 15% to 20% of them present only once. The specimen was blood. These receptors were taken from a male donor with papillary thyroid cancer or a benign thyroid nodule (not recorded which). Some clones in this sample may be carry-over from other donors' samples. The CDR3 runs from the conserved cysteine through the conserved F or W. Each record gives: V gene, J gene, clone size, D gene, CDR3 DNA, CDR3 protein. A D gene is named only where the DNA matches it firmly. The listing skips clone size in some rows; elsewhere it reads once, few, many or a size class.

V gene: TRBV6-1; J gene: TRBJ1-4; clone size: many; D gene: .; CDR3 DNA: TGTGCCAGCCGGGGAAAGGATGAAAAACTGTTTTTT; CDR3 protein: CASRGKDEKLFF
V gene: TRBV9; J gene: TRBJ2-7; clone size: many; D gene: .; CDR3 DNA: TGTGCCAGCAGCGTATTTGGGGATAAGTACGAGCAGTACTTC; CDR3 protein: CASSVFGDKYEQYF
V gene: TRBV9; J gene: TRBJ2-2; clone size: .; D gene: .; CDR3 DNA: TGTGCCAGCAGCCCCCAGACGTCTTCCAGCACCGGGGAGCTGTTTTTT; CDR3 protein: CASSPQTSSSTGELFF
V gene: TRBV30; J gene: TRBJ2-1; clone size: few; D gene: .; CDR3 DNA: TGTGCCTGGAGTGAGTGGGGGGGCAACTACAATGAGCAGTTCTTC; CDR3 protein: CAWSEWGGNYNEQFF
V gene: TRBV9; J gene: TRBJ2-3; clone size: many; D gene: .; CDR3 DNA: TGTGCCAGCAGCGAATACACAGATACGCAGTATTTT; CDR3 protein: CASSEYTDTQYF
V gene: TRBV11-2; J gene: TRBJ2-7; clone size: many; D gene: .; CDR3 DNA: TGTGCCAGCAGCTTGACGGTAGGCTCCTACGAGCAGTACTTC; CDR3 protein: CASSLTVGSYEQYF
V gene: TRBV4-1; J gene: TRBJ1-2; clone size: medium-sized; D gene: .; CDR3 DNA: TGCGCCAGCAGCCAAGATAACACCCATGGCTACACCTTC; CDR3 protein: CASSQDNTHGYTF
V gene: TRBV7-3; J gene: TRBJ2-7; clone size: many; D gene: .; CDR3 DNA: TGTGCCAGCAGCGCGAACAGTGGGAACGAGCAGTACTTC; CDR3 protein: CASSANSGNEQYF
V gene: TRBV6-1; J gene: TRBJ2-7; clone size: many; D gene: .; CDR3 DNA: TGTGCCAGCAGTGAACATTTAGATGTAACCTACGAGCAGTACTTC; CDR3 protein: CASSEHLDVTYEQYF
V gene: TRBV4-2; J gene: TRBJ2-5; clone size: many; D gene: TRBD2; CDR3 DNA: TGTGCCAGCAGCCAAGAACTAGCGGGAGGAAGGTCGCAAGAGACCCAGTACTTC; CDR3 protein: CASSQELAGGRSQETQYF
V gene: TRBV20-1; J gene: TRBJ2-1; clone size: many; D gene: TRBD2; CDR3 DNA: TGCAGTGCTAGTCCTAGCGGGATTCTCGACAATGAGCAGTTCTTC; CDR3 protein: CSASPSGILDNEQFF
V gene: TRBV6-1; J gene: TRBJ1-6; clone size: medium-sized; D gene: .; CDR3 DNA: TGTGCCAGCAGTGAAGCGGAGAATTCACCCCTCCACTTT; CDR3 protein: CASSEAENSPLHF
V gene: TRBV5-6; J gene: TRBJ2-7; clone size: many; D gene: .; CDR3 DNA: TGTGCCAGCCGTGAGGGACCGATAAACTACGAGCAGTACTTC; CDR3 protein: CASREGPINYEQYF
V gene: TRBV11-1; J gene: TRBJ2-1; clone size: medium-sized; D gene: .; CDR3 DNA: TGTGCCAGCAGCCTACAATACAGGACTGAGCAGTTCTTC; CDR3 protein: CASSLQYRTEQFF
V gene: TRBV27; J gene: TRBJ2-1; clone size: many; D gene: TRBD2; CDR3 DNA: TGTGCCAGCAGTCCCAGTGCGGGAGAGATCTACAATGAGCAGTTCTTC; CDR3 protein: CASSPSAGEIYNEQFF
V gene: TRBV20-1; J gene: TRBJ1-3; clone size: .; D gene: .; CDR3 DNA: TGCAGTTTAGGACACGCTGGAAACACCATATATTTC; CDR3 protein: CSLGHAGNTIYF
V gene: TRBV19; J gene: TRBJ1-1; clone size: many; D gene: .; CDR3 DNA: TGTGCCAGTAGGGGGTCTGAAGCTTTCTTT; CDR3 protein: CASRGSEAFF
V gene: TRBV6-1; J gene: TRBJ1-1; clone size: medium-sized; D gene: .; CDR3 DNA: TGTGCCAGCAGTGAAGGGGTTACTGAAGCTTTCTTT; CDR3 protein: CASSEGVTEAFF
V gene: TRBV12-3/TRBV12-4; J gene: TRBJ2-5; clone size: many; D gene: TRBD1; CDR3 DNA: TGTGCCAGCAGTCCAACGACCGGACAGGAAACAGAGACCCAGTACTTC; CDR3 protein: CASSPTTGQETETQYF
V gene: TRBV14; J gene: TRBJ2-7; clone size: once; D gene: .; CDR3 DNA: TGTGCCAGCAAGCAGGGGGGTTCCTACGAGCAGTACTTC; CDR3 protein: CASKQGGSYEQYF
V gene: TRBV7-9; J gene: TRBJ2-1; clone size: many; D gene: .; CDR3 DNA: TGTGCCAGCAGCACCAATGAGCAGTTCTTC; CDR3 protein: CASSTNEQFF
V gene: TRBV28; J gene: TRBJ1-1; clone size: many; D gene: .; CDR3 DNA: TGTGCCAGCAGCCCCGTCGGGGGAGGGAGAACGAACACTGAAGCTTTCTTT; CDR3 protein: CASSPVGGGRTNTEAFF
V gene: TRBV6-2/TRBV6-3; J gene: TRBJ2-7; clone size: few; D gene: .; CDR3 DNA: TGTGCCAGCAGCATTAGGGCTACAGCATTATACGAGCAGTACTTC; CDR3 protein: CASSIRATALYEQYF
V gene: TRBV9; J gene: TRBJ2-7; clone size: once; D gene: .; CDR3 DNA: TGTGCCAGCAGCGACACGACAGGTTGGGGCGAGCAGTACTTC; CDR3 protein: CASSDTTGWGEQYF
V gene: TRBV6-4; J gene: TRBJ2-7; clone size: many; D gene: .; CDR3 DNA: TGTGCCAGCAGTGACCGCCCCGGGGAGGACGCCGCGAGGACCTACGAGCAGTACTTC; CDR3 protein: CASSDRPGEDAARTYEQYF
V gene: TRBV4-1; J gene: TRBJ1-1; clone size: .; D gene: .; CDR3 DNA: TGCGCCAGCAGCCAAGATCGGTACAAGAACACTGAAGCTTTCTTT; CDR3 protein: CASSQDRYKNTEAFF
V gene: TRBV7-3; J gene: TRBJ2-1; clone size: many; D gene: .; CDR3 DNA: TGTGCCAGCAGCTGGGGGGACGACCCCTCCTACAATGAGCAGTTCTTC; CDR3 protein: CASSWGDDPSYNEQFF
V gene: TRBV14; J gene: TRBJ2-1; clone size: many; D gene: .; CDR3 DNA: TGTGCCAGCAGCCAAGTTACAGGGACTTTGTTGTACAATGAGCAGTTCTTC; CDR3 protein: CASSQVTGTLLYNEQFF
V gene: TRBV20-1; J gene: TRBJ2-2; clone size: .; D gene: .; CDR3 DNA: TGCAGTGCATCCTTTGGGGGCTGGGGAGGGGAGCTGTTTTTT; CDR3 protein: CSASFGGWGGELFF
V gene: TRBV20-1; J gene: TRBJ2-7; clone size: .; D gene: TRBD1; CDR3 DNA: TGCAGTGCTTCGGGCGACGGGACAGGTCGGGACGAGCAGTACTTC; CDR3 protein: CSASGDGTGRDEQYF
V gene: TRBV6-1; J gene: TRBJ2-7; clone size: few; D gene: .; CDR3 DNA: TGTGCCAGCAGTGAAGGAGCCAGCCCGCTATTCGAGCAGTACTTC; CDR3 protein: CASSEGASPLFEQYF
V gene: TRBV12-5; J gene: TRBJ2-5; clone size: medium-sized; D gene: TRBD2; CDR3 DNA: TGTGCTAGTGGTTCAACGCTAGCGGGAGGTTTTGGAGAGACCCAGTACTTC; CDR3 protein: CASGSTLAGGFGETQYF
V gene: TRBV7-9; J gene: TRBJ2-1; clone size: many; D gene: TRBD2; CDR3 DNA: TGTGCCAGCAGCTACAAGAGGGACTATTCCATCAATGAGCAGTTCTTC; CDR3 protein: CASSYKRDYSINEQFF
V gene: TRBV7-8; J gene: TRBJ2-7; clone size: many; D gene: TRBD2; CDR3 DNA: TGTGCCAGTAACCCTAGCGGGAGGGGTTCCTACGAGCAGTACTTC; CDR3 protein: CASNPSGRGSYEQYF
V gene: TRBV18; J gene: TRBJ2-3; clone size: many; D gene: .; CDR3 DNA: TGTGCCAGCTCACCCCCAACAGGGCGGGCAGATACGCAGTATTTT; CDR3 protein: CASSPPTGRADTQYF
V gene: TRBV19; J gene: TRBJ1-5; clone size: many; D gene: .; CDR3 DNA: TGTGCCAGTAGTATGGATCGCAATCAGCCCCAGCATTTT; CDR3 protein: CASSMDRNQPQHF
V gene: TRBV7-9; J gene: TRBJ1-2; clone size: many; D gene: .; CDR3 DNA: TGTGCCAGCAGCTTAGGTCTGACAGACTATGGCTACACCTTC; CDR3 protein: CASSLGLTDYGYTF
V gene: TRBV28; J gene: TRBJ2-7; clone size: many; D gene: .; CDR3 DNA: TGTGCCAGCAGTTTTGGGTCGTCCTACGAGCAGTACTTC; CDR3 protein: CASSFGSSYEQYF
V gene: TRBV5-6; J gene: TRBJ1-2; clone size: many; D gene: .; CDR3 DNA: TGTGCCAGCAGCTTGGTAGAACGGCCCAACTATGGCTACACCTTC; CDR3 protein: CASSLVERPNYGYTF
V gene: TRBV2; J gene: TRBJ1-1; clone size: many; D gene: .; CDR3 DNA: TGTGCCAGCAGTGAATCTGAAACTGAAGCTTTCTTT; CDR3 protein: CASSESETEAFF
V gene: TRBV4-3; J gene: TRBJ2-3; clone size: medium-sized; D gene: TRBD1; CDR3 DNA: TGCGCCAGCAGCCAAGATGCCCCGGGACAGCGAGATACGCAGTATTTT; CDR3 protein: CASSQDAPGQRDTQYF
V gene: TRBV4-1; J gene: TRBJ2-7; clone size: medium-sized; D gene: TRBD2; CDR3 DNA: TGCGCCAGCAGCCAACCGGGACTAGCGGGAGGCGACCAGCAGTACTTC; CDR3 protein: CASSQPGLAGGDQQYF
V gene: TRBV7-3; J gene: TRBJ2-1; clone size: many; D gene: .; CDR3 DNA: TGTGCCAGCAGCCCGGGGAACAATGAGCAGTTCTTC; CDR3 protein: CASSPGNNEQFF
V gene: TRBV20-1; J gene: TRBJ1-5; clone size: many; D gene: .; CDR3 DNA: TGCAGTGCTAGAGATTCAGGAGGGGGGGCACCGGGGGGGCCCCAGCATTTT; CDR3 protein: CSARDSGGGAPGGPQHF
V gene: TRBV5-1; J gene: TRBJ2-2; clone size: .; D gene: .; CDR3 DNA: TGCGCCAGCAGCTTCCTCCAGGGCACCGGGGAGCTGTTTTTT; CDR3 protein: CASSFLQGTGELFF
V gene: TRBV20-1; J gene: TRBJ2-7; clone size: once; D gene: TRBD1; CDR3 DNA: TGCAGTGCTAGAGATGGGGACAGGGTTTCCCCCGAGCAGTACTTC; CDR3 protein: CSARDGDRVSPEQYF
V gene: TRBV4-2; J gene: TRBJ2-3; clone size: medium-sized; D gene: .; CDR3 DNA: TGTGCCAGCAGCCAAGAAAGGGGGGCGGCAGATACGCAGTATTTT; CDR3 protein: CASSQERGAADTQYF
V gene: TRBV11-1; J gene: TRBJ1-3; clone size: many; D gene: .; CDR3 DNA: TGTGCCAGCAGCTTTCCCGGGAAAACGGCTGGAAACACCATATATTTT; CDR3 protein: CASSFPGKTAGNTIYF
V gene: TRBV4-1; J gene: TRBJ1-5; clone size: .; D gene: .; CDR3 DNA: TGCGCCAGCAGCGCCGATTGGGGGGTCAATCAGCCCCAGCATTTT; CDR3 protein: CASSADWGVNQPQHF
V gene: TRBV4-2; J gene: TRBJ2-7; clone size: .; D gene: .; CDR3 DNA: TGTGCCAGCAGCCAAGAACCAGGGTCCGAGCAGTACTTC; CDR3 protein: CASSQEPGSEQYF
V gene: TRBV12-3/TRBV12-4; J gene: TRBJ1-6; clone size: many; D gene: .; CDR3 DNA: TGTGCCAGCAGTCCCTCGGGGTCTGCTAATTCACCCCTCCACTTT; CDR3 protein: CASSPSGSANSPLHF
V gene: TRBV18; J gene: TRBJ2-5; clone size: many; D gene: .; CDR3 DNA: TGTGCCAGCTCGGGGGGATTTGGGACAGAAGAGACCCAGTACTTC; CDR3 protein: CASSGGFGTEETQYF